The next 25 T cell receptor beta chains were all read from a single sample in a study of early T cells in non-severe SARS-CoV-2 infection (dated by TCRdb to the early 2020s). Library generation was performed with 5' RACE. The sequencer was a NextSeq 500. Clones were called with MiXCR by TCRdb after fastp trimmed the public reads at Q25, and only in-frame beta chains were retained. Rows are combined by CDR3 protein, so each entry shows the most common genes and DNA. The sample table contains roughly 80,000 distinct CDR3 sequences; only one count was recorded for 5.5% to 7.5% of them. The ten largest clones capture roughly 8% of the sample. The specimen was whole blood. Receptor source: an adult who was a healthcare worker with PCR-confirmed SARS-CoV-2 infection or an uninfected control (not recorded which).

The chain links TRBV28 to TRBJ2-5; tentative D call: TRBD2 (5 bases). Germline CDR1 MDHEN, CDR2 SYDVKM. This CDR3 spans 13 amino acids. The germline V and J ends were trimmed by 5 bases and 4 bases, with 11 bases remaining between them. CDR3 in DNA: TGTGCCAGCAGTGGGGAGAACACAGAGACCCAGTACTTC. Translation: CASSGENTETQYF.

Many counts were recorded for this clonotype. The rearrangement uses TRBV12-3 or TRBV12-4 and TRBJ2-1, with 15 bases identical to TRBD2. J lost 7 bases, V lost 8 bases, and 6 bases had no gene match. CDR3 length: 15 amino acids. CDR3 nucleotide sequence: TGTGCCAGCGGGCCCGGGACTAGCGGGGGGAATGAGCAGTTCTTC. Encoded protein: CASGPGTSGGNEQFF.

This clonotype has a handful of counts. The chain carries TRBV6-1 and TRBJ2-1; no clear D gene. This CDR3 has 15 amino acids. The germline CDR1 and CDR2 sequences are MNHNS and SASEGT. The ends were cut back, 7 bases at V and 3 bases at J, with 16 bases in the middle. This CDR3 reads CASIQSVGGYNEQFF. The DNA for the CDR3 is TGTGCCAGCATACAGTCGGTAGGCGGCTACAATGAGCAGTTCTTC.

The V gene is TRBV5-1, the J gene TRBJ1-1, with D uncertain. The CDR3 is 14 amino acids. The V gene lost 0 bases and the J gene lost 0 bases, with 6 bases spanning the gap. Germline V gene data show CDR1 as SGHRS and CDR2 as YFSETQ. CDR3 nucleotides: TGCGCCAGCAGCTTGGGCGCCATGAACACTGAAGCTTTCTTT. Its translation: CASSLGAMNTEAFF.

A few counts support this clonotype. The V gene is TRBV6-1, the J gene TRBJ2-3; a possible D gene is TRBD2 (6 bases). This CDR3 has 14 amino acids. CDR1 and CDR2 (germline): MNHNS, SASEGT. Trimming shortened V by 3 bases and J by 5 bases, and 12 bases separated the two germline ends. This CDR3 is CASSDGGDLDTQYF. The CDR3 nucleotides read TGTGCCAGCAGTGATGGAGGGGATTTAGATACGCAGTATTTT.

There are many counts of this clonotype. The rearrangement joins TRBV11-2 to TRBJ2-5; a possible D gene is TRBD2 (5 bases). The CDR3 runs to 13 residues. Looked up from germline, CDR1 is SGHAT and CDR2 is FQNNGV. With 2 bases removed from V and 2 bases from J, the gap between germline ends came to 6 bases. This CDR3 reads CASSLSGQETQYF. As DNA, the CDR3 is TGTGCCAGCAGCTTATCGGGACAAGAGACCCAGTACTTC.

This clonotype was seen only a few times. This sequence joins TRBV13 and TRBJ2-5, with D hard to call. Germline V gene data show CDR1 as PRHDT and CDR2 as FYEKMQ (reference sequence). Trimming took off 1 base at V and 2 bases at J, with 5 bases between the two ends. The CDR3 extends over 13 amino acids. CDR3 DNA: TGTGCCAGCAGCTTAGTAGATCAAGAGACCCAGTACTTC. Encoded protein: CASSLVDQETQYF.

The chain carries TRBV10-2 and TRBJ2-7; D unresolved. Trimming stripped 0 bases from V and 2 bases from J, with 11 bases between. From germline, CDR1 is WSHSY and CDR2 SAAADI. The CDR3 has 15 amino acids. CDR3 protein: CASSESPSVAYEQYF. The CDR3 DNA reads as TGCGCCAGCAGTGAGTCCCCCAGCGTCGCCTACGAGCAGTACTTC.

The genes are TRBV7-9 and TRBJ2-3; D may correspond to TRBD1 or TRBD2 (5 bases each). The CDR3 loop spans 13 amino acids. The V end was cut by 3 bases, the J end by 3 bases, with 7 bases between. The germline gives CDR1 SEHNR, CDR2 FQNEAQ (reference sequence). The CDR3 sequence is CASSFGTTDTQYF. As DNA, the CDR3 is TGTGCCAGCAGCTTCGGGACGACAGATACGCAGTATTTT.

This clonotype has at least ten counts. The rearrangement uses TRBV20-1 and TRBJ1-5; 9 nucleotides agree with TRBD1. The V segment lost 0 bases and the J segment 0 bases; nucleotides outside the gene matches: 15. Germline-derived CDR1 and CDR2 are DFQATT and SNEGSKA (reference sequence). The CDR3 is made up of 20 amino acids. The DNA for the CDR3 is TGCAGTGCTAGAGATTCAATTACAGGGGGCTGGACGAGTAGCAATCAGCCCCAGCATTTT. This codes for CSARDSITGGWTSSNQPQHF.

This clonotype was recorded many times. The gene calls are TRBV6-5 and TRBJ2-3, with 7 bases aligning to TRBD2. The V and J ends lost 8 bases and 6 bases, in that order; junction bases with no gene match: 5. The CDR3 is 12 residues long. Germline CDR1 and CDR2: MNHEY and SVGAGI. CDR3 amino acids: CASGLVPDTQYF. DNA of the CDR3: TGTGCCAGCGGACTAGTGCCCGATACGCAGTATTTT.

The V gene is TRBV28, the J gene TRBJ2-7; no clear D gene. The CDR3 extends over 11 amino acids. Germline V gene data show CDR1 as MDHEN and CDR2 as SYDVKM. With 6 bases removed from V and 3 bases from J, the gap between germline ends came to 6 bases. CDR3 amino acids: CASRYSYEQYF. CDR3 nucleotides: TGTGCCAGCAGATACAGCTACGAGCAGTACTTC.

This clonotype was recorded at least ten times. CDR3 region: CASSHMSTGRFEAFF. CDR3 nucleotides: TGCGCCAGCAGCCACATGTCGACCGGAAGGTTTGAAGCTTTCTTT. The chain employs TRBV4-3 and TRBJ1-1, with D uncertain. Germline V lookup: CDR1 LGHNA, CDR2 YSLEER. The V and J ends lost 3 bases and 7 bases respectively, with 18 bases between them. The CDR3 covers 15 residues.

The chain links TRBV9 to TRBJ2-2, with D hard to call. The length of the CDR3 is 15 residues. V was shortened by 3 bases and J by 4 bases, with 13 bases between the two germline ends. Germline CDR1 and CDR2: SGDLS and YYNGEE. CDR3 sequence reads: CASSASRSTTGELFF. For the CDR3, the DNA is TGTGCCAGCAGCGCGAGTCGAAGTACCACCGGGGAGCTGTTTTTT.

The chain links TRBV9 to TRBJ1-1; D is unresolved. Trimming took off 1 base at V and 3 bases at J, with 10 bases between the two ends. This CDR3 region has 14 residues. Germline CDR1 SGDLS, CDR2 YYNGEE. In DNA, the CDR3 is TGTGCCAGCAGCGTAAACCCAGTTTACACTGAAGCTTTCTTT. It is translated as CASSVNPVYTEAFF.

This rearrangement joins TRBV7-9 to TRBJ2-3; 10 nucleotides line up with TRBD1. The CDR3 length is 15 residues. CDR1 and CDR2 (germline): SEHNR, FQNEAQ (reference sequence). Trimming at V came to 5 bases and at J to 4 bases, leaving 6 bases not matched to a gene. CDR3 nucleotide sequence: TGTGCCAGCAGCAGGGACAGGGGAGTCCCAGATACGCAGTATTTT. Encoded protein: CASSRDRGVPDTQYF.

The sample holds many counts of this clonotype. The J gene is TRBJ1-1, the V gene TRBV9; TRBD1 might be the D (6 bases). The V gene's germline CDR1 is SGDLS and CDR2 YYNGEE. Trimming pared 4 bases from V and 0 bases from J, leaving 13 bases between. CDR3 length: 15 residues. This CDR3 reads CASSLQGKMNTEAFF. The CDR3 DNA follows: TGTGCCAGCAGCTTACAGGGAAAAATGAACACTGAAGCTTTCTTT. Based on the CDR3 plus reference TRBV9 and TRBJ1-1, the full variable domain is DSGVTQTPKHLITATGQRVTLRCSPRSGDLSVYWYQQSLDQGLQFLIQYYNGEERAKGNILERFSAQQFPDLHSELNLSSLELGDSALYFCASSLQGKMNTEAFFGQGTRLTVV.

This clonotype has ten or more counts. The rearrangement links TRBV18 to TRBJ1-5, with TRBD1 matching over 9 bases. The CDR3 has 15 amino acids. Germline CDR1 reads KGHSH; CDR2 reads LQKENI. Trimming cost V 3 bases and J 7 bases; bases outside gene matches: 7. CDR3 coding DNA: TGTGCCAGCTCACCGTCGGGACAGGGAGGGCAGCCCCAGCATTTT. Its translation is CASSPSGQGGQPQHF. Full variable domain (outside the CDR3, taken from reference TRBV18 and TRBJ1-5): NAGVMQNPRHLVRRRGQEARLRCSPMKGHSHVYWYRQLPEEGLKFMVYLQKENIIDESGMPKERFSAEFPKEGPSILRIQQVVRGDSAAYFCASSPSGQGGQPQHFGDGTRLSIL.

The table lists this clonotype with many counts. This chain joins TRBV4-3 and TRBJ2-3; TRBD2 matches at 8 bases. Germline values: CDR1 LGHNA, CDR2 YSLEER. This CDR3 spans 16 amino acids. Trimming removed 3 bases from V and 1 base from J; junction bases left unmatched: 6. The CDR3 nucleotides are TGCGCCAGCAGCCAGGGAGCGGGAGTGGGCACAGATACGCAGTATTTT. Translation gives CASSQGAGVGTDTQYF.

In this sample, this clonotype turned up a few times. The chain is built from TRBV20-1 and TRBJ2-3; a possible D gene is TRBD1 (5 bases). Germline V gene data show CDR1 as DFQATT and CDR2 as SNEGSKA (reference sequence). The CDR3 length is 13 residues. The ends were cut back, 0 bases at V and 7 bases at J, with 11 bases in the middle. The CDR3 reads CSAREAGKNTQYF. The CDR3 bases are TGCAGTGCTAGAGAGGCAGGGAAGAATACGCAGTATTTT.

A few counts support this clonotype. J is TRBJ2-2 and V is TRBV11-3; no definite D call. Trimming stripped 6 bases from V and 4 bases from J, with 12 bases between. This CDR3 is built from 14 residues. CDR1 SGHNT and CDR2 YENEEA come from the germline V gene. The CDR3 DNA sequence: TGTGCCAGCAGTCCCCCGGCCCGCACCGGGGAGCTGTTTTTT. Protein sequence: CASSPPARTGELFF.

In this sample, this clonotype turned up many times. This chain links TRBV2 with TRBJ2-1, with D maybe TRBD2 (6 bases). This CDR3 spans 11 amino acids. V lost 3 bases, J lost 11 bases, and 8 bases lay in between. Per the germline V gene, CDR1 is SNHLY and CDR2 is FYNNEI. This CDR3 is CASSEEGKQFF. The CDR3 DNA is TGTGCCAGCAGTGAGGAGGGGAAGCAGTTCTTC.

Of note for this clonotype: No conserved phenylalanine or tryptophan ends this CDR3, so it is likely a read error. This chain uses TRBV3-1 with TRBJ1-2, with TRBD1 identical over 7 bases. CDR3 length equals 15 residues. Germline CDR1 LGHDT, CDR2 YNNKEL (reference sequence). The junction had 9 bases not matched to a gene; V was cut back by 5 bases and J by 3 bases. The CDR3 DNA sequence: TGTGCCAGCAGCAACCAATTAGGGGGCGACTATGGCTACACCTCC. Its protein is CASSNQLGGDYGYTS.

This clonotype was detected only a few times. The J gene is TRBJ1-4, the V gene TRBV28; D call uncertain. Per germline, CDR1 MDHEN and CDR2 SYDVKM. The CDR3 spans 12 residues. Trimming took off 3 bases at V and 5 bases at J, with 4 bases between the two ends. CDR3 region: CASSFSNEKLFF. The CDR3, as DNA: TGTGCCAGCAGTTTCTCCAATGAAAAACTGTTTTTT.

The chain recombines TRBV4-3 with TRBJ2-7; perhaps TRBD1 as D (6 bases). Germline V gene sequence: CDR1 LGHNA, CDR2 YSLEER. The CDR3 runs 14 residues. V lost 5 bases, J lost 2 bases, and 13 bases lay in between. The CDR3 bases are TGCGCCAGCAGCGTCGACAGGAGGACCTACGAGCAGTACTTC. It encodes CASSVDRRTYEQYF.